This TCR beta chain came from a study of radiotherapy plus CTLA-4 blockade in lung cancer. Background on the study: Disease control was achieved by over 25% of patients, and objective responses by 18%.

This clone was seen a single time. The target antigen is unknown. Measured with immunoSEQ multiplex PCR; TCRdb has only the in-frame clones, and not every one. The repertoire holds 95,000 to 150,000 clones, with about nine tenths as singletons. General study points: Clones derived from tumor TCRs expanded in blood after radiotherapy plus ipilimumab.

Looked up from germline, CDR1 is LNHDA and CDR2 is SQIVND (reference sequence). Trimming took 6 bases from V and 6 from J, leaving 9 bases between them. This CDR3 contains 12 residues. The TCR originated in a human donor with non-small cell lung cancer that progressed on radiotherapy plus ipilimumab. The sample was peripheral blood, taken from a patient treated with radiotherapy plus ipilimumab. V usage is TRBV19 and J usage is TRBJ1-5, with no clear D. In nucleotides, the CDR3 is TGTGCCAGTAGGGGGTGGACTCAGCCCCAGCATTTT. This gives the protein CASRGWTQPQHF. The entire variable domain, with the rest obtained from reference TRBV19 and TRBJ1-5, is as follows: DGGITQSPKYLFRKEGQNVTLSCEQNLNHDAMYWYRQDPGQGLRLIYYSQIVNDFQKGDIAEGYSVSREKKESFPLTVTSAQKNPTAFYLCASRGWTQPQHFGDGTRLSIL.